These 6 T cell receptor beta chains originate from one sample sequenced in a study of OX40 agonist ivuxolimab in advanced cancers. Sequenced by immunoSEQ multiplex PCR; TCRdb stores in-frame clones only, minus some. The sample contains around 90,000 clones, just under 90% of which appear only once. Sample: CD4+ or CD8+ T cells sorted from blood, taken in a trial of the OX40 agonist ivuxolimab. These receptors came from an adult with an advanced solid tumor such as melanoma, head and neck, liver or kidney cancer.

The gene calls are TRBV5-1 and TRBJ2-7; 11 bases agree with TRBD1. The CDR3 has 15 residues. Germline V CDR1 and CDR2: SGHRS, YFSETQ. J gave up 7 bases and V 5 bases, and 11 bases lay outside the gene matches. CDR3 DNA: TGCGCCAGCAGACACTTCGGACAGGGGGCAGGTGAGCAGTACTTC. Translating gives CASRHFGQGAGEQYF.

This chain connects TRBV6-6 to TRBJ1-2, with D uncertain. Deletions cut 7 bases from V and 5 bases from J, with 11 bases between. Per germline, CDR1 MNHNY and CDR2 SVGAGI (reference sequence). CDR3 length: 12 residues. The CDR3 region is CASTGGPYGYTF. The CDR3 DNA follows: TGTGCCAGCACCGGAGGGCCGTATGGCTACACCTTC.

The chain is built from TRBV19 and TRBJ1-1, with 7 nucleotides matching TRBD1. Germline lookup yields CDR1 LNHDA and CDR2 SQIVND (reference sequence). The CDR3 runs to 14 residues. V was pared by 5 bases and J by 2 bases, with 5 bases of the junction left unmatched. In DNA, the CDR3 is TGTGCCAGTAGTCTCGGGGACAGTAACACTGAAGCTTTCTTT. It yields the protein CASSLGDSNTEAFF.

V gene TRBV7-8 combines with J gene TRBJ1-4; 8 positions agree with TRBD1. CDR1 and CDR2 from the germline V gene are SGHVS and FQNEAQ. J gave up 5 bases and V 0 bases, and 5 bases lay outside the gene matches. The CDR3 is made up of 16 amino acids. CDR3 bases: TGTGCCAGCAGCTTAGCGGGGGACAGGCTAAATGAAAAACTGTTTTTT. It translates to CASSLAGDRLNEKLFF.

This chain connects TRBV5-6 to TRBJ1-2; tentatively, D is TRBD1 (6 bases). The CDR3 contains 13 residues. CDR1 and CDR2 (germline): SGHDT, YYEEEE. V gave up 5 bases and J gave up 2 bases, with 10 bases separating them. For the CDR3, the DNA is TGTGCCAGCAGATCCGGGACAAACTATGGCTACACCTTC. This encodes CASRSGTNYGYTF.

The V call is TRBV10-3, the J call TRBJ2-3, with D perhaps TRBD1 or TRBD2 (5 bases each). CDR1 is ENHRY, CDR2 SYGVKD, per germline. Trimming removed 7 bases from V and 7 bases from J, with 12 bases in between. The CDR3 extends over 12 amino acids. The CDR3 here is CAITGSENTQYF. In nucleotides, the CDR3 is TGTGCCATCACAGGGAGTGAAAATACGCAGTATTTT.